Below are 26 T cell receptor beta chains sequenced from a single sample in a study of T-cell memory formation after mild COVID-19. TCRdb processed the 5' RACE reads anew with MiXCR; each CDR3 protein has one entry. This table has roughly 130,000 distinct CDR3 sequences, about 15% appearing once. Sequenced input: PBMCs or a T cell subset sorted from them (not recorded which). The receptors come from an adult woman who had mild COVID-19 (a few samples of this study predate the infection). Cell type and time point are not known.

This clonotype has ten or more counts. The CDR3 DNA follows: TGTGCCAGCAGTGAAGCGCTTGGAACCCCAGGCTACGAGCAGTACTTC. Amino acid sequence: CASSEALGTPGYEQYF. V usage is TRBV2 and J usage is TRBJ2-7, with D hard to call. Between the trimmed V and J ends, which lost 0 bases and 3 bases, there was a span of 15 bases. This CDR3 contains 16 residues. Germline V gene sequence: CDR1 SNHLY, CDR2 FYNNEI. The variable domain in full, with the rest retrieved from reference TRBV2 and TRBJ2-7, is EPEVTQTPSHQVTQMGQEVILRCVPISNHLYFYWYRQILGQKVEFLVSFYNNEISEKSEIFDDQFSVERPDGSNFTLKIRSTKLEDSAMYFCASSEALGTPGYEQYFGPGTRLTVT.

V is TRBV11-2 and J is TRBJ2-7; 7 bases are shared with TRBD1. CDR1 and CDR2 (germline): SGHAT, FQNNGV. The J segment lost 3 bases and the V segment lost 4 bases, leaving 6 bases of the junction unmatched. This CDR3 has 14 residues. The CDR3 spells CASSSYRQGYEQYF. In DNA, the CDR3 is TGTGCCAGCAGCTCTTACCGACAGGGCTACGAGCAGTACTTC.

This clonotype was recorded a few times. This sequence joins TRBV13 and TRBJ1-6; 9 positions agree with TRBD1. The CDR3 has 16 amino acids. Germline V gene sequence: CDR1 PRHDT, CDR2 FYEKMQ (reference sequence). With 5 bases clipped from V and 5 bases from J, the junction kept 7 bases outside the gene matches. CDR3 region: CASSLQGAENNSPLHF. CDR3 nucleotide sequence: TGTGCCAGCAGCCTACAGGGGGCCGAGAATAATTCACCCCTCCACTTT.

V usage is TRBV5-1 and J usage is TRBJ2-7, with TRBD1 matching 8 bases. V shed 1 base and J 5 bases; nucleotides not matched to a gene: 2. CDR1 SGHRS and CDR2 YFSETQ come from the germline V gene. The CDR3 contains 13 residues. CDR3 sequence reads: CASSLPQGDEQYF. The CDR3 DNA is TGCGCCAGCAGCTTGCCACAGGGGGACGAGCAGTACTTC.

The V gene is TRBV5-1, the J gene TRBJ1-1; tentative D call: TRBD1 (6 bases). CDR1 is SGHRS, CDR2 YFSETQ, per germline. This CDR3 contains 16 residues. V lost 4 bases to trimming and J lost 0 bases, with 16 bases between them. CDR3 residues: CASSPVDSGLNTEAFF. The CDR3 nucleotides are TGCGCCAGCAGCCCGGTGGACAGTGGATTGAACACTGAAGCTTTCTTT. The variable domain in full, completed from reference TRBV5-1 and TRBJ1-1, reads KAGVTQTPRYLIKTRGQQVTLSCSPISGHRSVSWYQQTPGQGLQFLFEYFSETQRNKGNFPGRFSGRQFSNSRSEMNVSTLELGDSALYLCASSPVDSGLNTEAFFGQGTRLTVV.

The table lists this clonotype with a few counts. The chain employs TRBV6-2 or TRBV6-3 and TRBJ2-1; 9 bases fit TRBD2. V was pared by 5 bases and J by 5 bases, with 4 bases of the junction left unmatched. Germline V gives CDR1 MNHEY, CDR2 SVGEGT. The CDR3 is 14 residues long. The CDR3 nucleotides are TGTGCCAGCAGTATAGCGGGAGAGCACAATGAGCAGTTCTTC. This translates into CASSIAGEHNEQFF.

This clonotype was counted only a few times. The rearrangement joins TRBV18 to TRBJ2-4; 11 bases fit TRBD2. Per germline, CDR1 KGHSH and CDR2 LQKENI. The J segment lost 9 bases and the V segment lost 6 bases, leaving 10 bases of the junction unmatched. This CDR3 contains 15 residues. CDR3 residues: CASSLALAGEGIQYF. The CDR3 nucleotides read TGTGCCAGCTCCCTTGCACTAGCGGGAGAAGGCATTCAGTACTTC.

This chain uses TRBV12-3 or TRBV12-4 with TRBJ2-3, with 7 bases lining up with TRBD2. V shed 5 bases and J 5 bases; nucleotides not matched to a gene: 7. There are 14 residues in the CDR3. In DNA, the CDR3 is TGTGCCAGCAGTCTCGGACTAGGTGGAGATACGCAGTATTTT. The encoded protein is CASSLGLGGDTQYF.

The chain has TRBV6-2 or TRBV6-3 and TRBJ1-2; D is possibly TRBD1 (5 bases). Germline-derived CDR1 and CDR2 are MNHEY and SVGEGT. The CDR3 runs 15 residues. V was cut by 0 bases and J by 3 bases, with 11 bases left in between. The CDR3 here is CASSYSPLRDYGYTF. CDR3 DNA: TGTGCCAGCAGTTACTCGCCCCTCAGGGACTATGGCTACACCTTC.

This clonotype was seen at least ten times. The gene calls are TRBV27 and TRBJ2-1; no clear D gene. V was clipped by 2 bases and J by 6 bases, with 8 bases between them. This CDR3 spans 13 amino acids. CDR1 is MNHEY and CDR2 is SMNVEV in the germline V gene (reference sequence). CDR3 residues: CASSLTRTNEQFF. CDR3 DNA sequence: TGTGCCAGCAGTTTAACGCGGACCAATGAGCAGTTCTTC.

In its sample, this clonotype was seen a few times. The DNA for the CDR3 is TGCGCCAGCAGCACGACACGGACAACCTTTTATGGCTACACCTTC. Translated, it gives CASSTTRTTFYGYTF. The chain links TRBV4-1 to TRBJ1-2, with a weak D call TRBD1 (5 bases). Germline assignment: CDR1 MGHRA and CDR2 YSYEKL. The CDR3 spans 15 residues. Deletions cut 5 bases from V and 5 bases from J, with 18 bases between.

In its sample, this clonotype was seen a few times. J is TRBJ1-2 and V is TRBV27, with a weak D call TRBD1 (6 bases). The V end lost 5 bases, the J end lost 4 bases, and 11 bases lay between the germline ends. Germline V lookup: CDR1 MNHEY, CDR2 SMNVEV (reference sequence). The CDR3 length is 13 residues. The CDR3: CASSIGQTYGYTF. CDR3 bases: TGTGCCAGCAGTATCGGACAGACCTATGGCTACACCTTC.

CDR3 DNA: TGTGCCAGCTCACCCCCGATCCGGACAGGATTGAACACTGAAGCTTTCTTT. This encodes CASSPPIRTGLNTEAFF. This chain links TRBV18 with TRBJ1-1, with 7 bases matching TRBD1. Trimming at V came to 3 bases and at J to 0 bases, leaving 10 bases not matched to a gene. The CDR3 extends over 17 amino acids. The germline CDR1 and CDR2 sequences are KGHSH and LQKENI.

The chain couples TRBV5-1 to TRBJ2-2, with D perhaps TRBD1 or TRBD2 (6 bases each). The CDR3 is made up of 17 amino acids. The germline V gene has CDR1 SGHRS and CDR2 YFSETQ. Trimming removed 3 bases at V and 2 bases at J, with 17 bases between. CDR3 amino acids: CASSWDSTGLNTGELFF. The CDR3 DNA reads TGCGCCAGCAGCTGGGACTCAACAGGGTTAAACACCGGGGAGCTGTTTTTT.

Points on this clonotype: A single base separates this from a much larger clone, so it may be a read error. V and J are TRBV4-3 and TRBJ2-7, with TRBD1 identical over 10 bases. CDR1 and CDR2 from the germline V gene are LGHNA and YSLEER. The CDR3 extends over 14 amino acids. The trim removed 6 bases at V and 3 bases at J, leaving 5 bases unmatched. CDR3 nucleotide sequence: TGCGCCAGCAGTCCCGGGACAGGGGTCTACGAGCAGTACTTC. This sequence encodes CASSPGTGVYEQYF.

The table lists this clonotype with many counts. This rearrangement joins TRBV20-1 to TRBJ2-3, with 8 bases fitting TRBD2. Germline loops: CDR1 DFQATT, CDR2 SNEGSKA (reference sequence). Trimming at V came to 6 bases and at J to 1 base, leaving 6 bases not matched to a gene. The CDR3 is made up of 14 amino acids. The CDR3 region is CSANAGGRTDTQYF. In nucleotides, the CDR3 is TGCAGTGCCAACGCGGGGGGTCGCACAGATACGCAGTATTTT.

This clonotype occurred a few times. V and J are TRBV5-1 and TRBJ1-2, with a possible D match to TRBD1 (6 bases). The germline gives CDR1 SGHRS, CDR2 YFSETQ. CDR3 length: 12 residues. V gave up 4 bases and J gave up 5 bases, with 9 bases separating them. The CDR3 bases are TGCGCCAGCAGCATGGACAGATATGGCTACACCTTC. As protein: CASSMDRYGYTF.

V is TRBV20-1 and J is TRBJ2-7; 9 bases match TRBD2. The CDR3 is 14 amino acids. CDR1 is DFQATT, CDR2 SNEGSKA, per germline (reference sequence). The V segment lost 2 bases and the J segment 4 bases; nucleotides outside the gene matches: 6. The CDR3 region has the DNA TGCAGTGCTAGACCCATAGCGGGAGAGTACGAGCAGTACTTC. This gives the protein CSARPIAGEYEQYF.

The rearrangement uses TRBV4-1 and TRBJ2-1, with 10 bases identical to TRBD1. The CDR3 is made up of 13 amino acids. The J segment lost 10 bases and the V segment lost 5 bases, leaving 5 bases of the junction unmatched. Germline V lookup: CDR1 MGHRA, CDR2 YSYEKL. Written as DNA, the CDR3 is TGCGCCAGCAGCAGACAGGGGGCTAAGGAGCAGTTCTTC. Translating gives CASSRQGAKEQFF.

This clonotype was seen a few times. The genes are TRBV7-2 and TRBJ1-3; D uncertain. The CDR3 contains 15 residues. CDR1 is SGHTA and CDR2 is FQGNSA in the germline V gene. V lost 1 base and J 0 bases, leaving 7 bases between the germline ends. The CDR3 loop reads CASSLERSSGNTIYF. CDR3 DNA sequence: TGTGCCAGCAGCTTAGAGAGGAGCTCTGGAAACACCATATATTTT.

V gene TRBV6-5 combines with J gene TRBJ1-1; no clear D. There are 13 residues in the CDR3. V was cut by 4 bases and J by 6 bases, with 12 bases left in between. Germline CDR1 is MNHEY and CDR2 is SVGAGI. The DNA of the CDR3 is TGTGCCAGCAGTTTCACAGAAACGGCTGAAGCTTTCTTT. Amino acid sequence: CASSFTETAEAFF.

The CDR3 protein is CSVDGGLVTEAFF. CDR3 sequence (DNA): TGCAGCGTAGATGGGGGTTTGGTCACTGAAGCTTTCTTT. The chain recombines TRBV29-1 with TRBJ1-1; a weak D match, TRBD1 (5 bases). The V and J ends lost 6 bases and 4 bases respectively, with 15 bases between them. CDR3 length equals 13 residues. CDR1 is SQVTM, CDR2 ANQGSEA, per germline.

The CDR3 protein is CASRPTPGYEQYF. The CDR3 nucleotides are TGTGCCAGCAGACCGACCCCTGGATACGAGCAGTACTTC. This chain connects TRBV12-3 or TRBV12-4 to TRBJ2-7; the D is unclear. The CDR3 is 13 residues long. V was clipped by 6 bases and J by 4 bases, with 13 bases between them.

This clonotype was observed a handful of times. The chain recombines TRBV5-1 with TRBJ2-7; tentative D call: TRBD1 (6 bases). CDR1 SGHRS and CDR2 YFSETQ come from the germline V gene. The V end was cut by 4 bases, the J end by 5 bases, with 16 bases between. The CDR3 covers 14 residues. The CDR3: CASSPETGENEQYF. In DNA, the CDR3 is TGCGCCAGCAGCCCGGAGACAGGAGAGAACGAGCAGTACTTC.

This clonotype was seen only a few times. The chain combines TRBV6-6 with TRBJ2-7; weak D call: TRBD2 (6 bases). The V and J ends lost 4 bases and 5 bases respectively, with 12 bases between them. The CDR3 totals 13 residues. Germline V gene lookup returns CDR1 MNHNY and CDR2 SVGAGI (reference sequence). CDR3 in DNA: TGTGCCAGCAGTTTAGCGGTGCAGGACGAGCAGTACTTC. This gives the protein CASSLAVQDEQYF.

This clonotype appeared a few times. The CDR3 DNA reads TGTGCCAGCAGTCCCAGCGGGAGGAATGAGCAGTTCTTC. Translation: CASSPSGRNEQFF. The rearrangement joins TRBV6-4 to TRBJ2-1; 9 positions match TRBD2. Looked up from germline, CDR1 is MRHNA and CDR2 is SNTAGT. The ends lost 5 bases at V and 7 bases at J; junction bases unmatched: 3. This CDR3 comprises 13 residues.